Shown below are 23 T cell receptor beta chains from a single sample sequenced in a study of blood T cell repertoires in COVID-19. TCRdb's copy holds only in-frame clones and misses some; the assay was immunoSEQ multiplex PCR. The sample consists of a few hundred thousand clones, about nine tenths of them appearing once. Sequenced sample: PBMCs or T cells enriched from blood (not recorded which). The origin of the receptors is a woman under 30 who had recovered from COVID-19.

The gene calls are TRBV19 and TRBJ2-3, with D unclear. V was cut by 7 bases and J by 0 bases, with 17 bases left in between. The CDR3 covers 16 residues. Looked up from germline, CDR1 is LNHDA and CDR2 is SQIVND (reference sequence). CDR3 coding DNA: TGTGCCAGTAAAAAGAGAGGCCAATCTAGCACAGATACGCAGTATTTT. This translates into CASKKRGQSSTDTQYF.

Turning to this clone: A read error is possible here, since a much larger clone lies one base away. The identical CDR3 is also encoded by other nucleotide sequences in the sample. DNA of the CDR3: TGTGCCAGCATTATGAACACTGAAGCTTTCTTT. Translated, it gives CASIMNTEAFF. The V and J genes are TRBV28 and TRBJ1-1; D is unresolved. CDR1 MDHEN and CDR2 SYDVKM come from the germline V gene. The V end lost 7 bases, the J end lost 0 bases, and 3 bases lay between the germline ends. The CDR3 is made up of 11 amino acids.

The genes are TRBV3-1 (or the pseudogene TRBV3-2) and TRBJ1-1; D is undetermined. This CDR3 region has 15 residues. With 2 bases removed from V and 1 base from J, the gap between germline ends came to 11 bases. Germline values: CDR1 LGHDT, CDR2 YNNKEL (reference sequence). This CDR3 is CASSQTVEGNTEAFF. Here the CDR3 DNA reads TGTGCCAGCAGCCAAACGGTGGAGGGGAACACTGAAGCTTTCTTT.

V and J are TRBV6-5 and TRBJ1-1; a possible D gene is TRBD1 (6 bases). CDR1 is MNHEY and CDR2 is SVGAGI in the germline V gene. This CDR3 is built from 14 residues. V was cut by 4 bases and J by 5 bases, with 14 bases left in between. The DNA of the CDR3 is TGTGCCAGCAGTTTCGGTGAAGGACAGACTGAAGCTTTCTTT. It is translated as CASSFGEGQTEAFF.

This chain links TRBV12-5 with TRBJ2-2, with a weak D call TRBD1 (6 bases). The CDR3 has 15 residues. The germline gives CDR1 LGHNT, CDR2 FRNRAP. Trimming cost V 2 bases and J 3 bases, with 10 bases left between them. CDR3: CASGLPGEYTGELFF. The CDR3 DNA is TGTGCTAGTGGTTTGCCAGGGGAATACACCGGGGAGCTGTTTTTT.

The chain combines TRBV4-2 with TRBJ2-1, with D possibly matching TRBD2 (6 bases). V was pared by 5 bases and J by 6 bases, with 11 bases between. The CDR3 is 13 amino acids. Germline CDR1 and CDR2: LGHNA and YNFKEQ. The CDR3 DNA sequence: TGTGCCAGCAGCAGGGTGGGGGGCAATGAGCAGTTCTTC. Translating gives CASSRVGGNEQFF.

This chain connects TRBV27 to TRBJ1-2, with a weak D call TRBD1 (6 bases). CDR1 is MNHEY and CDR2 is SMNVEV in the germline V gene (reference sequence). The CDR3 totals 14 residues. Between the trimmed V and J ends, which lost 3 bases and 6 bases, there was a span of 14 bases. The CDR3 bases are TGTGCCAGCAGTTTCAACGGACAGAGTGATGGCTACACCTTC. Residues: CASSFNGQSDGYTF.

The rearrangement uses TRBV5-1 and TRBJ2-2; 12 nucleotides line up with TRBD2. This CDR3 region has 16 residues. V was clipped by 0 bases and J by 6 bases; unmatched bases: 3. In germline, CDR1 is SGHRS, CDR2 YFSETQ. Here the CDR3 reads CASSLDLAGGPGELFF. Here the CDR3 DNA reads TGCGCCAGCAGCTTGGACCTAGCGGGGGGGCCCGGGGAGCTGTTTTTT.

The V call is TRBV9, the J call TRBJ1-5; no definite D call. The CDR3 extends over 13 amino acids. V shed 3 bases and J shed 4 bases, with 8 bases lying between them. From germline, CDR1 is SGDLS and CDR2 YYNGEE. CDR3 bases: TGTGCCAGCAGCGGGTCGGTGAATCAGCCCCAGCATTTT. This gives the protein CASSGSVNQPQHF.

This clone was observed at least ten times. The chain has TRBV12-3 or TRBV12-4 and TRBJ2-1, with D unclear. The CDR3 sequence is 13 residues long. The V end was cut by 7 bases, the J end by 6 bases, with 13 bases between. The CDR3 DNA follows: TGTGCCAGCATCCCACCTCGGAGCAATGAGCAGTTCTTC. Protein: CASIPPRSNEQFF.

The chain combines TRBV19 with TRBJ1-5, with D hard to call. The CDR3 sequence is 17 residues long. Deletions cut 5 bases from V and 0 bases from J, with 17 bases between. Germline loops: CDR1 LNHDA, CDR2 SQIVND (reference sequence). CDR3 DNA sequence: TGTGCCAGTAGTCCACGCCTATCAACCGATAGCAATCAGCCCCAGCATTTT. It codes for CASSPRLSTDSNQPQHF. Together with reference TRBV19 and TRBJ1-5, the CDR3 gives the full variable domain: DGGITQSPKYLFRKEGQNVTLSCEQNLNHDAMYWYRQDPGQGLRLIYYSQIVNDFQKGDIAEGYSVSREKKESFPLTVTSAQKNPTAFYLCASSPRLSTDSNQPQHFGDGTRLSIL.

The CDR3 DNA reads as TGTGCCAGCAGCGTAGGTCCAACAGGGACCAATTCACCCCTCCACTTT. Its protein is CASSVGPTGTNSPLHF. The rearrangement joins TRBV9 to TRBJ1-6, with D maybe TRBD1 (6 bases). The germline V and J ends were trimmed by 0 bases and 7 bases, with 14 bases remaining between them. The CDR3 extends over 16 amino acids. Germline lookup yields CDR1 SGDLS and CDR2 YYNGEE.

This chain joins TRBV27 and TRBJ1-2; TRBD1 matches at 8 bases. The CDR3 extends over 13 amino acids. V shed 5 bases and J 5 bases; nucleotides not matched to a gene: 4. Germline V CDR1 and CDR2: MNHEY, SMNVEV (reference sequence). The chain's CDR3 is CASSPRTGYGYTF. The CDR3 region has the DNA TGTGCCAGCAGTCCCCGGACAGGGTATGGCTACACCTTC.

V and J are TRBV29-1 and TRBJ1-1; D gene uncertain. This CDR3 has 13 amino acids. Germline-derived CDR1 and CDR2 are SQVTM and ANQGSEA. Trimming cost V 7 bases and J 0 bases, with 12 bases left between them. The CDR3 bases are TGCAGCGCCAAGAAGGACTTGAACACTGAAGCTTTCTTT. The encoded protein is CSAKKDLNTEAFF.

The chain employs TRBV5-1 and TRBJ2-1; TRBD2 matches at 15 bases. J was trimmed by 4 bases and V by 0 bases; bases with no gene match: 8. The CDR3 is made up of 19 amino acids. Germline lookup yields CDR1 SGHRS and CDR2 YFSETQ. The CDR3 nucleotides read TGCGCCAGCAGCTTGGCCCGGGGACTAGCGGGAGGCCAGTACAATGAGCAGTTCTTC. Amino acids: CASSLARGLAGGQYNEQFF.

The chain links TRBV13 to TRBJ2-3; a weak D match, TRBD2 (6 bases). Germline loops: CDR1 PRHDT, CDR2 FYEKMQ (reference sequence). The CDR3 is 14 residues long. The V end lost 4 bases, the J end lost 6 bases, and 14 bases lay between the germline ends. CDR3 in DNA: TGTGCCAGCAGCTCCCTCGGGGGTCAGGATACGCAGTATTTT. This translates into CASSSLGGQDTQYF.

This clone appeared a single time. Mismatch with germline at one junction end may stem from a read error. V usage is TRBV6-1 and J usage is TRBJ2-7; D is ambiguous. Germline assignment: CDR1 MNHNS and CDR2 SASEGT. This CDR3 has 12 residues. The CDR3 reads CASSQASYEQYF. In nucleotides, the CDR3 is TGTGCCAGCAGTCAAGCCAGTTACGAGCAGTACTTC.

The rearrangement joins TRBV6-5 to TRBJ1-1, with 9 bases identical to TRBD1. CDR1 and CDR2 from the germline V gene are MNHEY and SVGAGI. The CDR3 totals 14 residues. J lost 5 bases, V lost 7 bases, and 8 bases had no gene match. The CDR3 bases are TGTGCCAGCACCGTGGACAGGGGAGGGACTGAAGCTTTCTTT. Amino acids: CASTVDRGGTEAFF.

This clone has just a few counts. The genes are TRBV29-1 and TRBJ1-5, with 7 nucleotides matching TRBD1. The CDR3 extends over 13 amino acids. Germline CDR1 reads SQVTM; CDR2 reads ANQGSEA. Trimming removed 6 bases from V and 4 bases from J; junction bases left unmatched: 6. The CDR3 coding sequence is TGCAGCGTCCTGACAGGGCAAAATCAGCCCCAGCATTTT. It codes for CSVLTGQNQPQHF.

The chain carries TRBV10-2 and TRBJ1-2, with D possibly being TRBD1 (6 bases). Germline assignment: CDR1 WSHSY and CDR2 SAAADI. Trimming removed 1 base at V and 2 bases at J, with 14 bases between. The CDR3 has 16 residues. The CDR3 DNA reads TGCGCCAGCAGTGAGTGGGGCGTGGGGGCGAACTATGGCTACACCTTC. Translating it yields CASSEWGVGANYGYTF.

The rearrangement joins TRBV29-1 to TRBJ1-4; 10 bases match TRBD1. The CDR3 length is 13 residues. The germline gives CDR1 SQVTM, CDR2 ANQGSEA. The J segment lost 7 bases and the V segment lost 6 bases, leaving 5 bases of the junction unmatched. The CDR3 DNA sequence: TGCAGCGTCGGGACAGGGGAGGGTGAAAAACTGTTTTTT. It yields the protein CSVGTGEGEKLFF.

This clone was seen once. This chain links TRBV29-1 with TRBJ1-5; the match to TRBD1 covers 9 bases. This CDR3 region has 17 residues. CDR1 SQVTM and CDR2 ANQGSEA come from the germline V gene. V shed 4 bases and J 0 bases; nucleotides not matched to a gene: 10. CDR3: CSVGLGQGTYSNQPQHF. The CDR3 DNA sequence: TGCAGCGTTGGTCTCGGACAGGGGACGTATAGCAATCAGCCCCAGCATTTT.

The rearrangement links TRBV13 to TRBJ1-1, with 7 bases that match TRBD1. Germline V CDR1 and CDR2: PRHDT, FYEKMQ (reference sequence). The CDR3 covers 15 residues. V shed 1 base and J 8 bases; nucleotides not matched to a gene: 10. The CDR3 here is CASSLVGTGVWEAFF. CDR3 DNA: TGTGCCAGCAGCTTAGTAGGTACAGGGGTATGGGAAGCTTTCTTT.